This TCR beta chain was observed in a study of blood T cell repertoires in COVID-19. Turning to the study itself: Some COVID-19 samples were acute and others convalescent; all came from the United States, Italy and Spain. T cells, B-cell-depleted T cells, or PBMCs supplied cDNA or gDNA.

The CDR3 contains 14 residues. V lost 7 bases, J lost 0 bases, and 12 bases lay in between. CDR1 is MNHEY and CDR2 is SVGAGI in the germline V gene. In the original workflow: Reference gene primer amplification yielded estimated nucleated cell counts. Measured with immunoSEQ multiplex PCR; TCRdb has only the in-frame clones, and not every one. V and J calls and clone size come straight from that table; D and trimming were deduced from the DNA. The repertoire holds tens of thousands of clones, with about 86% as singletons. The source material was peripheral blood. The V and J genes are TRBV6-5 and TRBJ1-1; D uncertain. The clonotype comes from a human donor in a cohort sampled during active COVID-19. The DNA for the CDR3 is TGTGCCAGCAAAGCAGGAATCATGAACACTGAAGCTTTCTTT. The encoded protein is CASKAGIMNTEAFF.